This paragraph reports one T cell receptor (beta chain). Its matching antigen is unknown. This record belongs to a study of OX40 agonist ivuxolimab in advanced cancers. Study context: Each patient was given ivuxolimab into a vein every 2 weeks, at 0.01 to 10 mg/kg. Three patients responded partially, comprising one with hepatocellular carcinoma and two with cutaneous melanoma. General observations from the study: Within 6 weeks, CD4+ and CD8+ blood T cells expanded clonally at 0.1 to 3.0 mg/kg.

With 3 bases removed from V and 3 bases from J, the gap between germline ends came to 9 bases. This CDR3 is built from 14 residues. Germline V gene sequence: CDR1 MDHEN, CDR2 SYDVKM. Produced via immunoSEQ multiplex PCR; TCRdb's table is partial and in-frame only. This sample carries 75,000 to 90,000 clones, about 90% of them seen once, and the ten largest clones take roughly 8.4%. The sample consisted of CD4+ or CD8+ T cells sorted from blood, taken in a trial of the OX40 agonist ivuxolimab. The chain links TRBV28 to TRBJ1-5; D possibly corresponds to TRBD1 (5 bases). The receptor was derived from an adult with an advanced solid tumor such as melanoma, head and neck, liver or kidney cancer. The CDR3 bases are TGTGCCAGCAGTTTTTGGGGGGACAATCAGCCCCAGCATTTT. It specifies CASSFWGDNQPQHF.